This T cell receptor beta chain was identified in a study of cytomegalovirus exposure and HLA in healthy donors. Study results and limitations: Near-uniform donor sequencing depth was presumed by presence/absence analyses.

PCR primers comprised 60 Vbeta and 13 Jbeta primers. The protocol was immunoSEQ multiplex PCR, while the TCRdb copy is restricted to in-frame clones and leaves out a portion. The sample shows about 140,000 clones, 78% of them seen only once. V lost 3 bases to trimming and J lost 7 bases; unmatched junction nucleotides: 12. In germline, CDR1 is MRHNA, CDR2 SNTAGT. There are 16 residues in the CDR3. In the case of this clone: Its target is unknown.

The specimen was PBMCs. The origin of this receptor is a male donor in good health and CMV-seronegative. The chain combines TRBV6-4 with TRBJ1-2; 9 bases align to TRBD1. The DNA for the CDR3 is TGTGCCAGCAGTGAATCGGAGACAGGGGGAGCTGGTGGCTACACCTTC. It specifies CASSESETGGAGGYTF.